This passage covers 12 T cell receptor beta chains from one sample sequenced in a study of blood T cell repertoires in COVID-19. Produced via immunoSEQ multiplex PCR; TCRdb's table is partial and in-frame only. The table shows 350,000 to 550,000 clones, with roughly nine tenths occurring only once. Input material: PBMCs or T cells enriched from blood (not recorded which). All receptors come from a man aged 25-45 years who had recovered from COVID-19.

CDR3 loop: CASRRFGGSSYNEQFF. The CDR3 bases are TGTGCCAGCAGGAGGTTCGGAGGGAGCTCCTACAATGAGCAGTTCTTC. This chain links TRBV2 with TRBJ2-1; the D gene is possibly TRBD2 (6 bases). V lost 6 bases and J lost 0, with 15 bases in between. CDR3 size: 16 residues. CDR1 is SNHLY and CDR2 is FYNNEI in the germline V gene.

V gene TRBV7-2 combines with J gene TRBJ2-4; the D is unclear. This CDR3 has 14 residues. Deletions cut 3 bases from V and 8 bases from J, with 14 bases between. The V gene's germline CDR1 is SGHTA and CDR2 FQGNSA. The CDR3 DNA follows: TGTGCCAGCAGCTTTTTCCTGAGTGGAGACATTCAGTACTTC. This gives the protein CASSFFLSGDIQYF.

This chain links TRBV5-1 with TRBJ2-1, with D maybe TRBD2 (6 bases). V dropped 4 bases and J dropped 7 bases, with 27 bases sitting between them. This CDR3 is built from 18 residues. Germline lookup yields CDR1 SGHRS and CDR2 YFSETQ. CDR3 sequence reads: CASSPGFMVPSEGNEQFF. CDR3 in DNA: TGCGCCAGCAGCCCCGGATTTATGGTCCCTTCGGAGGGGAATGAGCAGTTCTTC.

CDR3 region: CATGGGNANEKLFF. As DNA, the CDR3 is TGTGCCACCGGGGGAGGAAATGCTAATGAAAAACTGTTTTTT. The rearrangement links TRBV24-1 to TRBJ1-4, with D possibly matching TRBD1 (5 bases). Germline values: CDR1 KGHDR, CDR2 SFDVKD. Trimming removed 9 bases at V and 3 bases at J, with 13 bases between. The CDR3 is 14 amino acids.

The rearrangement uses TRBV12-5 and TRBJ2-1; weak D call: TRBD1 (6 bases). Germline V gene data show CDR1 as LGHNT and CDR2 as FRNRAP. Trimming took 4 bases from V and 6 from J, leaving 16 bases between them. The CDR3 length is 15 residues. The CDR3 nucleotides read TGTGCTAGTGGTTCTGCGACTACAGGGTTCAATGAGCAGTTCTTC. This sequence encodes CASGSATTGFNEQFF.

This chain uses TRBV6-5 with TRBJ1-2; D is possibly TRBD1 (5 bases). The germline CDR1 and CDR2 sequences are MNHEY and SVGAGI. This CDR3 spans 14 amino acids. With 5 bases removed from V and 4 bases from J, the gap between germline ends came to 14 bases. CDR3 in amino acids: CASSMGGKVYGYTF. DNA of the CDR3: TGTGCCAGCAGTATGGGGGGTAAGGTCTATGGCTACACCTTC.

In the case of this clone: At the DNA level, this CDR3 is encoded by other sequences in the same sample as well. The CDR3 DNA follows: TGTGCCAGCAGCTTAGCGGGGGGGAGCTCCTACGAGCAGTACTTC. Its protein is CASSLAGGSSYEQYF. The V call is TRBV7-2, the J call TRBJ2-7; TRBD2 matches 7 bases. This CDR3 has 15 amino acids. Germline V gene sequence: CDR1 SGHTA, CDR2 FQGNSA. With 0 bases clipped from V and 0 bases from J, the junction kept 2 bases outside the gene matches. Filled out from reference TRBV7-2 and TRBJ2-7, the complete variable domain reads GAGVSQSPSNKVTEKGKDVELRCDPISGHTALYWYRQSLGQGLEFLIYFQGNSAPDKSGLPSDRFSAERTGGSVSTLTIQRTQQEDSAVYLCASSLAGGSSYEQYFGPGTRLTVT.

This clone was seen only once. The CDR3 is CASSAGELYEQYF. CDR3 in DNA: TGTGCCAGCAGCGCAGGGGAGCTCTACGAGCAGTACTTC. V and J are TRBV5-5 and TRBJ2-7, with D perhaps matching TRBD1 (6 bases). From germline, CDR1 is SGHKS and CDR2 YYEKEE (reference sequence). V was pared by 4 bases and J by 3 bases, with 11 bases between. This CDR3 has 13 residues.

The chain employs TRBV11-2 and TRBJ1-2; D is unresolved. This CDR3 is 16 amino acids long. Per germline, CDR1 SGHAT and CDR2 FQNNGV. V was clipped by 1 base and J by 3 bases, with 15 bases between them. The CDR3 is CASSLGLTGSHYGYTF. Here the CDR3 DNA reads TGTGCCAGCAGCTTAGGTCTGACTGGGAGTCACTATGGCTACACCTTC.

This chain links TRBV4-1 with TRBJ2-5, with 7 bases aligning to TRBD2. This CDR3 is built from 14 residues. The V and J ends lost 2 bases and 6 bases, in that order; junction bases with no gene match: 6. From germline, CDR1 is MGHRA and CDR2 YSYEKL. The CDR3 loop reads CASSQMPGGKTQYF. CDR3 bases: TGCGCCAGCAGCCAAATGCCGGGGGGAAAGACCCAGTACTTC.

This chain joins TRBV10-1 and TRBJ2-5; 11 bases line up with TRBD1. Looked up from germline, CDR1 is WNHNN and CDR2 is SYGVQD (reference sequence). Trimming took 6 bases from V and 4 from J; bases not matched to a gene: 7. The CDR3 spans 15 residues. This CDR3 is CASSETGTGGETQYF. The DNA for the CDR3 is TGCGCCAGCAGCGAAACCGGGACAGGGGGAGAGACCCAGTACTTC.

This clone was found a few times. The chain links TRBV30 to TRBJ1-2; D gene unclear. The length of the CDR3 is 11 residues. V lost 2 bases, J lost 8 bases, and 9 bases lay in between. Per germline, CDR1 GTSNPN and CDR2 SVGIG (reference sequence). CDR3 region: CAWSPLGGYTF. CDR3 sequence (DNA): TGTGCCTGGAGTCCCTTGGGCGGCTACACCTTC.